The clone carrying this T cell receptor beta chain was counted a single time. Its antigen is not identified. The PCR made use of 60 Vbeta and 13 Jbeta primers. Profiled with immunoSEQ multiplex PCR; TCRdb holds only in-frame clones, not every one. The sample carries about 130,000 clones, approximately 70% recorded once. This sample stems from a study of cytomegalovirus exposure and HLA in healthy donors. General observations from the study: A later analysis found common viral pathogens apparently linked to several of the most significant clusters.

This donor lacks a recorded CMV serostatus. Germline V CDR1 and CDR2: MNHEY, SVGAGI. Trimming left V 0 bases short and J 0 bases short, with 6 bases between. This CDR3 region has 15 residues. The sample was PBMCs. The chain combines TRBV6-5 with TRBJ1-3; unclear D gene. The TCR was taken from a human donor in good health. DNA of the CDR3: TGTGCCAGCAGTTACTCGCGGAACTCTGGAAACACCATATATTTT. It is translated as CASSYSRNSGNTIYF.